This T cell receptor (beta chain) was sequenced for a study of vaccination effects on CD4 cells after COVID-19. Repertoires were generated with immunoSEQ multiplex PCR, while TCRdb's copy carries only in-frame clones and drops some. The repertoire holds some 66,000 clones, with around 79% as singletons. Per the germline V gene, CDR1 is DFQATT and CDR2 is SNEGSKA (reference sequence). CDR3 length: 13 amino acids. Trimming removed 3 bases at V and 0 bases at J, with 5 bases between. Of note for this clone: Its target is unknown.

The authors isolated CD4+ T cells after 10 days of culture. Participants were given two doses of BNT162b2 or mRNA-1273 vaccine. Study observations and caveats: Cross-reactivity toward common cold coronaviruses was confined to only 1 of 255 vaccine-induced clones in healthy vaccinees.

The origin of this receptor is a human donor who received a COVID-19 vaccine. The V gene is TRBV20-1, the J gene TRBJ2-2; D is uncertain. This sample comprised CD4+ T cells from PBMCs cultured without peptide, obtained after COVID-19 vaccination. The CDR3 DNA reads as TGCAGTGCTAGTAGCTCGAACACCGGGGAGCTGTTTTTT. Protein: CSASSSNTGELFF.